This entry features one T cell receptor (beta chain) sequence. The data are from a study of blood T cell repertoires in COVID-19. Study background: Spain, Italy and the United States supplied samples that represented acute and convalescent COVID-19. Nucleic acid was either cDNA or gDNA, and it came from T cells, B-cell-depleted T cells, or PBMCs.

The ends were cut back, 6 bases at V and 6 bases at J, with 11 bases in the middle. The CDR3 loop spans 12 amino acids. CDR1 is SEHNR, CDR2 FQNEAQ, per germline (reference sequence). Per the original methods: Researchers report that nucleated cell counts were estimated from reference gene primer amplification. Sequenced by immunoSEQ multiplex PCR; TCRdb stores in-frame clones only, minus some. That table supplies the V and J calls and clone size; D and trimming were determined from the DNA. The data hold fewer than 150,000 clones, with 84% observed a single time. This chain uses TRBV7-9 with TRBJ1-1, with D unresolved. The sequence was collected from a woman aged 25 to 39 who had recovered from COVID-19. Input material: peripheral blood. This chain's CDR3 is CASRSVTAEAFF. In DNA, the CDR3 is TGTGCCAGCAGATCAGTCACAGCTGAAGCTTTCTTT.